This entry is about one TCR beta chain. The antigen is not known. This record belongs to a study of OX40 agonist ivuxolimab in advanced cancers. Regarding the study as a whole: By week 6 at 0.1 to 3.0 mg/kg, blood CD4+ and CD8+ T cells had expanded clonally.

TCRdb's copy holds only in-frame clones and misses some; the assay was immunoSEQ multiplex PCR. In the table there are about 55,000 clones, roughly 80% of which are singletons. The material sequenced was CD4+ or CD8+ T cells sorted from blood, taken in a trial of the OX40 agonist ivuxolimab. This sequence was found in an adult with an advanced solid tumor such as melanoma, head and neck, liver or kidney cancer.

CDR3 DNA sequence: TGTGCCAGCGGGACGGTGAAAAACACTGAAGCTTTCTTT. This codes for CASGTVKNTEAFF. The chain carries TRBV7-3 and TRBJ1-1, with D perhaps TRBD1 (5 bases). CDR3 length: 13 residues. Germline assignment: CDR1 SGHTA and CDR2 FQGTGA. Between the trimmed V and J ends, which lost 8 bases and 2 bases, there was a span of 12 bases.